This T cell receptor gamma chain was captured in a study of γδ T cells in repeated Plasmodium falciparum infection. Germline values: CDR1 VINAFY, CDR2 YDVSNSKD. The trim removed 1 base at V and 11 bases at J, leaving 5 bases unmatched. This CDR3 has 11 residues. With CATT, TCRdb re-called clones from the multiplex PCR reads. The table includes 11,000 to 15,000 gamma-chain clones, roughly 1.5% detected once. Vgamma9/Vdelta2+ and Vdelta2-negative gammadelta T cells were flow-sorted from PBMC for bulk sequencing. To note about this clone: The protein held in TCRdb is that of a much larger clone and does not match this DNA's translation at residue 8, likely because of a read error; the protein shown is translated from the DNA.

This receptor was identified in a pool of human donors (malaria-infected and uninfected, not separated). V is TRGV5 and J is TRGJ1 or TRGJ2. The sequenced sample consisted of gamma-delta T cells from blood. The DNA of the CDR3 is TGTGCCACCTGGGACAGCGCTGAGAAACTCTTT. This sequence encodes CATWDSAEKLF.